Below are 7 T cell receptor beta chains sequenced from a single sample in a study of CD8+ T cells in alopecia areata. Extracted from the samples, RNA was reverse transcribed into cDNA to serve as the sequencing template. The repertoire was sequenced with immunoSEQ multiplex PCR; TCRdb's copy has only in-frame clones and lacks some. Of 150,000 to 200,000 clones in the sample, 67% were seen once. Specimen: CD8+ T cells sorted from blood, collected at week 0. The receptor set was obtained from a human donor with alopecia areata.

This clone was seen only once. The junction does not match germline at one end; this may be a read error. This rearrangement joins TRBV7-7 to TRBJ1-2; D is uncertain. Looked up from germline, CDR1 is SSHAT and CDR2 is FNYEAQ (reference sequence). The CDR3 has 18 residues. The CDR3 bases are TGTGCTAGCAGCGCCCCACCAAATTTCTCAGGAACCGGCTATGGCTACACCTTC. This translates into CASSAPPNFSGTGYGYTF.

The V and J genes are TRBV5-6 and TRBJ2-7, with D tentatively TRBD1 (6 bases). The V gene lost 3 bases and the J gene lost 4 bases, with 14 bases spanning the gap. Germline assignment: CDR1 SGHDT and CDR2 YYEEEE. The CDR3 sequence is 14 residues long. This CDR3 is CASSWGQPNYEQYF. DNA of the CDR3: TGTGCCAGCAGCTGGGGGCAACCAAATTACGAGCAGTACTTC.

This clone turned up a few times. This sequence joins TRBV4-1 and TRBJ1-1, with D unclear. V lost 0 bases to trimming and J lost 5 bases, with 16 bases between them. CDR1 is MGHRA and CDR2 is YSYEKL in the germline V gene. The CDR3 spans 16 residues. Here the CDR3 reads CASSQEGRSPRTEAFF. The CDR3 nucleotides are TGCGCCAGCAGCCAAGAGGGTCGGTCACCGAGGACTGAAGCTTTCTTT.

The chain carries TRBV5-6 and TRBJ1-1; 7 nucleotides line up with TRBD1. Looked up from germline, CDR1 is SGHDT and CDR2 is YYEEEE. This CDR3 contains 12 residues. Trimming cost V 4 bases and J 7 bases; bases outside gene matches: 4. This CDR3 is CASSTGTDEAFF. In DNA, the CDR3 is TGTGCCAGCAGCACCGGGACAGATGAAGCTTTCTTT.

The genes are TRBV9 and TRBJ1-1; a weak D match, TRBD1 (5 bases). Trimming stripped 7 bases from V and 7 bases from J, with 11 bases between. This CDR3 is built from 11 residues. Germline CDR1 SGDLS, CDR2 YYNGEE. The CDR3 spells CASGRRDEAFF. The CDR3 bases are TGTGCCAGCGGCCGCAGGGATGAAGCTTTCTTT.

With respect to this clone: The same CDR3 arises from other DNA sequences in this sample as well. The chain is built from TRBV7-2 and TRBJ1-1; no definite D call. The CDR3 contains 15 residues. V shed 0 bases and J shed 2 bases, with 10 bases lying between them. Germline V lookup: CDR1 SGHTA, CDR2 FQGNSA. The CDR3 DNA sequence: TGTGCCAGCAGCTTAGCTGGAGGTACCAACACTGAAGCTTTCTTT. Translating gives CASSLAGGTNTEAFF.

Only a few counts were recorded for this clone. The V and J genes are TRBV10-3 and TRBJ2-1; no clear D. Deletions cut 2 bases from V and 8 bases from J, with 7 bases between. Germline CDR1 is ENHRY and CDR2 is SYGVKD. The CDR3 runs 12 residues. CDR3 amino acids: CAISELSDEQFF. The CDR3 DNA follows: TGTGCCATCAGTGAGCTTTCGGATGAGCAGTTCTTC.